This TCR beta chain was identified during a study of T cells in Graves' hyperthyroidism and ophthalmopathy. For the study at large: Specimen type is peripheral blood, collected at initial diagnosis prior to any treatment.

The investigators amplified TCR beta CDR3 regions from RNA transcripts. The HTBI primer set drove a first-round RT-PCR of the TCR CDR3. TCRdb re-called the multiplex PCR reads through MiXCR, storing one row per CDR3 protein. The sample consists of under 300,000 distinct CDR3 sequences, 13% to 15% of them appearing once. This clonotype showed up just a few times. The sample taken for sequencing was blood. The TCR originated in a woman aged 50 to 65 with Graves' hyperthyroidism that later progressed to Graves' ophthalmopathy.

As DNA, the CDR3 is TGTGCCAGTATATCAATTCGGATGGAGGCCACTGAAGCTTTCTTT. As protein: CASISIRMEATEAFF. V and J are TRBV19 and TRBJ1-1; D unclear. The length of the CDR3 is 15 residues. Germline loops: CDR1 LNHDA, CDR2 SQIVND (reference sequence). The V end was cut by 7 bases, the J end by 4 bases, with 19 bases between.